Below are 30 T cell receptor beta chains sequenced from a single sample in a study of blood T cells in healthy people across ages. PCR was performed a second time for 7 to 11 cycles using a sample-barcoded 5' primer and a J-beta primer mix. Via MiXCR, TCRdb re-called the 5' RACE reads, giving one row per CDR3 protein. Of hundreds of thousands of distinct CDR3 sequences listed, around 38% are singletons. The sample taken for sequencing was blood. The receptors stem from an elderly man in good health.

There are many counts of this clonotype. This sequence joins TRBV29-1 and TRBJ2-7; 15 bases map to TRBD2. The CDR3 is made up of 17 amino acids. V shed 7 bases and J 4 bases; nucleotides not matched to a gene: 14. From germline, CDR1 is SQVTM and CDR2 ANQGSEA. The CDR3 loop reads CSGLGWTSGRAMYEQYF. CDR3 nucleotides: TGCAGCGGTCTGGGGTGGACTAGCGGGAGGGCCATGTACGAGCAGTACTTC.

The chain joins TRBV29-1 to TRBJ2-5; D could derive from TRBD1 or TRBD2 (7 bases each). Trimming shortened V by 6 bases and J by 5 bases, and 16 bases separated the two germline ends. Germline V gene data show CDR1 as SQVTM and CDR2 as ANQGSEA. The CDR3 contains 13 residues. CDR3 coding DNA: TGCAGCGTCGGGCAGGGGGGGAGGGAGACCCAGTACTTC. Amino acids: CSVGQGGRETQYF.

This clonotype has more than one count but fewer than ten. This rearrangement joins TRBV5-1 to TRBJ2-3, with D tentatively TRBD1 or TRBD2 (5 bases each). Trimming removed 6 bases from V and 4 bases from J, with 15 bases in between. Germline CDR1 and CDR2: SGHRS and YFSETQ. This CDR3 has 14 residues. CDR3 region: CASTTMGEADTQYF. In DNA, the CDR3 is TGCGCCAGCACCACGATGGGGGAAGCAGATACGCAGTATTTT.

This clonotype was picked up many times. The chain combines TRBV12-3 or TRBV12-4 with TRBJ1-6, with a tentative D call TRBD1 (5 bases). This CDR3 region has 15 residues. Trimming cost V 2 bases and J 6 bases, with 11 bases left between them. CDR3 sequence (DNA): TGTGCCAGCAGTTTACTAGACAGCTTTAATTCACCCCTCCACTTT. Encoded protein: CASSLLDSFNSPLHF.

Concerning this clonotype itself: Since a much larger clone is just one base distant, this may be a read error. V usage is TRBV10-3 and J usage is TRBJ2-7, with D possibly being TRBD1 (6 bases). Trimming removed 4 bases from V and 12 bases from J, with 19 bases in between. CDR1 is ENHRY and CDR2 is SYGVKD in the germline V gene. The CDR3 is 13 residues long. The DNA of the CDR3 is TGTGCCATCAGTGGCCGACAGGCGGAGACCCTGTACTTC. It translates to CAISGRQAETLYF.

This chain joins TRBV27 and TRBJ2-5, with 11 bases that match TRBD2. V trimming: 5 bases; J trimming: 3 bases; junction bases outside the gene matches: 5. Germline values: CDR1 MNHEY, CDR2 SMNVEV (reference sequence). CDR3 size: 15 residues. The CDR3 DNA sequence: TGTGCCAGCAGTCAGCCGGGACTAGCGGAAGAGACCCAGTACTTC. Encoded protein: CASSQPGLAEETQYF.

V is TRBV6-5 and J is TRBJ2-5; 10 nucleotides match TRBD2. The J call could be wrong; TRBJ2-1 is a better fit for the DNA end. Germline V lookup: CDR1 MNHEY, CDR2 SVGAGI. This CDR3 has 16 amino acids. The CDR3 spells CASSYWLAGVQETQFF. CDR3 DNA sequence: TGTGCCAGCAGTTATTGGCTAGCGGGAGTTCAAGAGACCCAGTTCTTC.

This clonotype was seen at least ten times. The chain combines TRBV7-2 with TRBJ2-5, with 8 positions matching TRBD1. CDR1 SGHTA and CDR2 FQGNSA come from the germline V gene. J gave up 1 base and V 5 bases, and 3 bases lay outside the gene matches. The CDR3 loop spans 14 amino acids. CDR3 in DNA: TGTGCCAGCAGCCATGGACAGGGCCAAGAGACCCAGTACTTC. Its translation: CASSHGQGQETQYF.

The chain carries TRBV5-1 and TRBJ2-2, with D perhaps matching TRBD1 (5 bases). The CDR3 is made up of 15 amino acids. CDR1 and CDR2 (germline): SGHRS, YFSETQ. With 4 bases removed from V and 0 bases from J, the gap between germline ends came to 10 bases. CDR3: CASSEGHPNTGELFF. CDR3 coding DNA: TGCGCCAGCAGCGAAGGACACCCGAACACCGGGGAGCTGTTTTTT.

This clonotype turned up a few times. V and J are TRBV20-1 and TRBJ1-6; TRBD1 might be the D (6 bases). V dropped 3 bases and J dropped 7 bases, with 25 bases sitting between them. Germline lookup yields CDR1 DFQATT and CDR2 SNEGSKA (reference sequence). This CDR3 contains 18 residues. The CDR3 DNA sequence: TGCAGTGCTAGGGATAGGGATTCATGGGGGCGACGGAATTCACCCCTCCACTTT. This translates into CSARDRDSWGRRNSPLHF.

The rearrangement uses TRBV9 and TRBJ2-1; D could derive from TRBD1 or TRBD2 (5 bases each). The V end was cut by 4 bases, the J end by 4 bases, with 15 bases between. Germline lookup yields CDR1 SGDLS and CDR2 YYNGEE. This CDR3 contains 15 residues. CDR3 coding DNA: TGTGCCAGCAGCCCCTTCCGGGACGGATACAATGAGCAGTTCTTC. It translates to CASSPFRDGYNEQFF.

This chain connects TRBV13 to TRBJ2-3, with D tentatively TRBD2 (5 bases). Trimming left V 5 bases short and J 1 base short, with 13 bases between. Germline V gene lookup returns CDR1 PRHDT and CDR2 FYEKMQ (reference sequence). This CDR3 is built from 15 residues. This chain's CDR3 is CASSRGLMGTDTQYF. CDR3 in DNA: TGTGCCAGCAGCCGAGGGTTAATGGGCACAGATACGCAGTATTTT.

This clonotype was counted ten times or more. The chain employs TRBV7-2 and TRBJ2-5; D is uncertain. Germline CDR1 is SGHTA and CDR2 is FQGNSA. The CDR3 sequence is 15 residues long. Trimming cost V 1 base and J 1 base, with 10 bases left between them. DNA of the CDR3: TGTGCCAGCAGCTTAGGCGGTACAATCCAAGAGACCCAGTACTTC. Protein product: CASSLGGTIQETQYF.

In this sample, this clonotype turned up many times. The chain uses TRBV6-2 or TRBV6-3 and TRBJ2-1; no firm D call. Trimming removed 2 bases at V and 0 bases at J, with 5 bases between. The CDR3 spans 14 residues. Germline V lookup: CDR1 MNHEY, CDR2 SVGEGT. The CDR3 sequence is CASSYQDSYNEQFF. The CDR3 nucleotides read TGTGCCAGCAGTTACCAAGACTCCTACAATGAGCAGTTCTTC.

V and J are TRBV20-1 and TRBJ2-7; TRBD1 agrees at 8 bases. The CDR3 totals 16 residues. V dropped 1 base and J dropped 4; count of bases not matched to a gene: 12. Germline loops: CDR1 DFQATT, CDR2 SNEGSKA (reference sequence). The CDR3 reads CSARVGQGAGRYEQYF. The CDR3 DNA sequence: TGCAGTGCTAGAGTCGGGCAGGGGGCCGGGAGATACGAGCAGTACTTC.

The rearrangement uses TRBV11-2 and TRBJ1-2; a weak D match, TRBD1 (5 bases). The CDR3 covers 15 residues. Germline values: CDR1 SGHAT, CDR2 FQNNGV. Trimming removed 3 bases at V and 4 bases at J, with 15 bases between. The CDR3 bases are TGTGCCAGCAGCTTGGGGCAGACCAGCCCCTATGGCTACACCTTC. It codes for CASSLGQTSPYGYTF.

In its sample, this clonotype was seen a few times. The V and J genes are TRBV7-2 and TRBJ2-5; D might be TRBD1 (5 bases). Per the germline V gene, CDR1 is SGHTA and CDR2 is FQGNSA. The V gene lost 0 bases and the J gene lost 5 bases, with 13 bases spanning the gap. The CDR3 is 15 residues long. CDR3 sequence reads: CASSLAAGKWETQYF. CDR3 in DNA: TGTGCCAGCAGCTTAGCGGCAGGGAAATGGGAGACCCAGTACTTC.

V usage is TRBV7-2 and J usage is TRBJ2-5; 13 bases match TRBD2. Germline V CDR1 and CDR2: SGHTA, FQGNSA. V was pared by 6 bases and J by 5 bases, with 9 bases of the junction left unmatched. The CDR3 runs to 16 residues. The CDR3 protein is CASSRSGLAGVETQYF. DNA of the CDR3: TGTGCCAGCAGTCGAAGTGGACTAGCGGGGGTGGAGACCCAGTACTTC.

The sample holds a few counts of this clonotype. The rearrangement uses TRBV10-3 and TRBJ2-5; D uncertain. In germline, CDR1 is ENHRY, CDR2 SYGVKD. The ends were cut back, 5 bases at V and 0 bases at J, with 7 bases in the middle. This CDR3 is built from 13 residues. The CDR3 DNA reads as TGTGCCATCAGTCCGGCGGACCAAGAGACCCAGTACTTC. Protein product: CAISPADQETQYF.

This clonotype was observed many times. The chain couples TRBV20-1 to TRBJ2-7; no definite D call. This CDR3 comprises 11 residues. The V end was cut by 2 bases, the J end by 7 bases, with 9 bases between. Germline V gene lookup returns CDR1 DFQATT and CDR2 SNEGSKA (reference sequence). CDR3 sequence (DNA): TGCAGTGCTAGATCCGATAGGGAGCAGTACTTC. Translated, it gives CSARSDREQYF.

The chain recombines TRBV28 with TRBJ2-7; D remains unclear. The V gene lost 1 base and the J gene lost 2 bases, with 12 bases spanning the gap. Looked up from germline, CDR1 is MDHEN and CDR2 is SYDVKM. This CDR3 has 15 residues. The CDR3 loop is CASSLYLDDPYEQYF. The CDR3 nucleotides read TGTGCCAGCAGTTTATACTTGGACGATCCCTACGAGCAGTACTTC.

The chain employs TRBV6-4 and TRBJ2-1; possibly TRBD1 or TRBD2 for D (5 bases each). V lost 2 bases, J lost 9 bases, and 11 bases lay in between. This CDR3 is built from 13 residues. Germline CDR1 and CDR2: MRHNA and SNTAGT. CDR3: CASSDGRGFEQFF. CDR3 nucleotide sequence: TGTGCCAGCAGTGACGGTCGGGGCTTTGAGCAGTTCTTC.

At least ten counts were recorded for this clonotype. The chain combines TRBV27 with TRBJ2-5, with D perhaps matching TRBD1 (6 bases). The V and J ends lost 7 bases and 4 bases respectively, with 13 bases between them. The V gene's germline CDR1 is MNHEY and CDR2 SMNVEV (reference sequence). The CDR3 covers 13 residues. CDR3 protein: CASMGAGRETQYF. The CDR3 region has the DNA TGTGCCAGCATGGGGGCAGGGAGAGAGACCCAGTACTTC.

The V call is TRBV18, the J call TRBJ2-4, with D maybe TRBD2 (6 bases). The J call is doubtful: the DNA matches TRBJ2-5 better. Per the germline V gene, CDR1 is KGHSH and CDR2 is LQKENI. The CDR3 totals 14 residues. CDR3 coding DNA: TGTGCCAGCTCACCCCCGGAGGGACAAGAGACCCAGTACTTC. The encoded protein is CASSPPEGQETQYF.

This clonotype was seen more than once but under ten times. The chain has TRBV6-5 and TRBJ2-3, with a tentative D call TRBD1 (6 bases). CDR1 MNHEY and CDR2 SVGAGI come from the germline V gene. CDR3 length: 14 amino acids. Between the trimmed V and J ends, which lost 0 bases and 3 bases, there was a span of 7 bases. As DNA, the CDR3 is TGTGCCAGCAGTTACTCCGACAGGACAGATACGCAGTATTTT. Translating gives CASSYSDRTDTQYF.

This clonotype was counted only a few times. This rearrangement joins TRBV20-1 to TRBJ2-1, with TRBD2 matching 14 bases. CDR1 DFQATT and CDR2 SNEGSKA come from the germline V gene (reference sequence). CDR3 size: 16 residues. J lost 0 bases, V lost 6 bases, and 4 bases had no gene match. The CDR3, as DNA: TGCAGTGCGGGGACTAGCGGGGGACGCTCCTACAATGAGCAGTTCTTC. This codes for CSAGTSGGRSYNEQFF.

V usage is TRBV27 and J usage is TRBJ2-7; possibly TRBD1 or TRBD2 for D (5 bases each). Trimming took off 4 bases at V and 1 base at J, with 8 bases between the two ends. Germline assignment: CDR1 MNHEY and CDR2 SMNVEV (reference sequence). CDR3 length: 13 amino acids. The CDR3 loop is CASSWGKSYEQYF. The CDR3 DNA follows: TGTGCCAGCAGTTGGGGGAAATCCTACGAGCAGTACTTC.

This clonotype has a handful of counts. CDR3 coding DNA: TGTGCCAGCAGCTTATCCGGGAGGGCCTCATCCTACAATGAGCAGTTCTTC. Its translation is CASSLSGRASSYNEQFF. The V and J genes are TRBV11-3 and TRBJ2-1, with 8 bases identical to TRBD2. The CDR3 covers 17 residues. V shed 2 bases, J shed 1 base, and the junction held 7 bases outside the gene matches. Germline lookup yields CDR1 SGHNT and CDR2 YENEEA.

V is TRBV6-1 and J is TRBJ2-1, with D perhaps matching TRBD1 or TRBD2 (5 bases each). The CDR3 has 12 amino acids. Germline V gene lookup returns CDR1 MNHNS and CDR2 SASEGT. Between the trimmed V and J ends, which lost 6 bases and 13 bases, there was a span of 16 bases. CDR3 loop: CASRSGRQTQFF. CDR3 DNA: TGTGCCAGCAGGTCGGGGCGGCAGACCCAGTTCTTC.

This clonotype was detected only a few times. The chain couples TRBV20-1 to TRBJ2-7, with 7 nucleotides matching TRBD2. Germline loops: CDR1 DFQATT, CDR2 SNEGSKA (reference sequence). The ends lost 4 bases at V and 0 bases at J; junction bases unmatched: 3. The CDR3 is 13 amino acids. The CDR3 is CSATGTNSYEQYF. The CDR3 DNA reads TGCAGTGCTACAGGGACTAACTCCTACGAGCAGTACTTC.